Listed below are T cell receptor beta chains from one sample, sequenced in a study of T cell responses to AZD1222 COVID-19 vaccine. Here immunoSEQ multiplex PCR was the method, and the copy in TCRdb shows in-frame clones only, minus some. The table records 200,000 to 250,000 clones, about 94% of them present only once. The specimen was peripheral blood, collected 28 days after the second dose of the MenACWY control vaccine. The receptors originated from an adult who received the MenACWY meningococcal vaccine as a control. Each CDR3 is given with its conserved first and last residue. The D gene is left open where the match is weak. Rows may omit the clone size; those that give it use once, few, many or a size class.

cdr3_nt cdr3_aa clone_size v_call d_call j_call
TGTGCCAGCAGTGTATGGGACAGTAGCACAGATACGCAGTATTTT CASSVWDSSTDTQYF - TRBV28 TRBD1 TRBJ2-3
TGTGCCAGCAGTTTCAGACTTTCCGGAGATACGCAGTATTTT CASSFRLSGDTQYF - TRBV28 - TRBJ2-3
TGTGCCCGGAGGGGCGTGAACACTGAAGCTTTCTTT CARRGVNTEAFF - TRBV30 - TRBJ1-1
TGTGCCAGCAGCTTGGTAAGGACAGGGGACCTACGCGAGCAGTACTTC CASSLVRTGDLREQYF - TRBV5-5 TRBD1 TRBJ2-7
TGTGCCAGCAGCCAACAGGGCCACGGAAACACCATATATTTT CASSQQGHGNTIYF - TRBV3-1/TRBV3-2 - TRBJ1-3
TGTGCCAGCACTGGACTGAGGAACACTGAAGCTTTCTTT CASTGLRNTEAFF - TRBV6-5 - TRBJ1-1
TGTGCCAGCAGCGTAGACCCTAGCGGGGCCTCCTACGAGCAGTACTTC CASSVDPSGASYEQYF - TRBV9 TRBD2 TRBJ2-7
TGTGCCAGCCCACGACAGGGCCCATACGAGCAGTACTTC CASPRQGPYEQYF - TRBV18 TRBD1 TRBJ2-7
TGTGCCAGCAGCGTAGGGCAGAGCGGTTCACCCCTCCACTTT CASSVGQSGSPLHF - TRBV9 - TRBJ1-6
TGTGCCAGCAGTTTGGTCGCAGCCCCTGGGGCCAACGTCCTGACTTTC CASSLVAAPGANVLTF - TRBV28 - TRBJ2-6
TGTGCCAGCAGTGAACTGGTTTCGTTGTCCAATGAGCAGTTCTTC CASSELVSLSNEQFF - TRBV2 - TRBJ2-1
TGCGCCAGCAGCCCGGGGGTCGTTGCAACTAATGAAAAACTGTTTTTT CASSPGVVATNEKLFF - TRBV5-1 - TRBJ1-4
TGTGCCAGCAGCCACCCGGTGTTCGTCACTGAAGCTTTCTTT CASSHPVFVTEAFF few TRBV4-2 - TRBJ1-1
TGTGCCAGTTACAGGGGAGTGAACACTGAAGCTTTCTTT CASYRGVNTEAFF - TRBV27 TRBD1 TRBJ1-1
TGTGCCAGCAGCCAATCGACAACAGATAATCAGCCCCAGCATTTT CASSQSTTDNQPQHF - TRBV16 - TRBJ1-5
TGTGCCAGAACCTGGGTTAGGGCAGGGCCCTACGAGCAGTACTTC CARTWVRAGPYEQYF - TRBV5-3 - TRBJ2-7
TGTGCCAGCAGCATACAGGGGGGTAATTCACCCCTCCACTTT CASSIQGGNSPLHF - TRBV7-9 TRBD1 TRBJ1-6
TGTGCCTGGAGCGGGACAGGAAACACTGAAGCTTTCTTT CAWSGTGNTEAFF - TRBV30 TRBD1 TRBJ1-1
TGTGCCAGTAGTATGAGCGGGGGGGCGTCAGATACGCAGTATTTT CASSMSGGASDTQYF - TRBV19 TRBD2 TRBJ2-3
TGTGCCAGCAGTTACGTGATAGCGGGCCGGTTGGGAGAGCAGTACTTC CASSYVIAGRLGEQYF - TRBV6-5 TRBD2 TRBJ2-7
TGTGCCAGCAGTTTAGGTCCCAGGTGGTCGAATGAAAAACTGTTTTTT CASSLGPRWSNEKLFF - TRBV27 - TRBJ1-4
TGTGCCAGCAGCGCGCGGACTAGCGGGAGGCCGTACGAGCAGTACTTC CASSARTSGRPYEQYF - TRBV7-3 TRBD2 TRBJ2-7
TGTGCCAGCAGTTACGGACAGGGTATTGAGAGCTACGAGCAGTACTTC CASSYGQGIESYEQYF - TRBV6-5 TRBD1 TRBJ2-7
TGTGCCAGCAGTCGAACTTTGGGCAGGTGGGAAAAGAGAGCTTTCTTT CASSRTLGRWEKRAFF - TRBV28 - TRBJ1-1
TGTGCCACCAGTGATCCCACAGGGAATGGCTACACCTTC CATSDPTGNGYTF - TRBV24-1 - TRBJ1-2
TGTGCCAGCAGCTTAGCGATGATTGACTATGGCTACACCTTC CASSLAMIDYGYTF - TRBV7-9 - TRBJ1-2
TGTGCCAGCAGCCCCCTGGACAGGCCCGATGGCTACACCTTC CASSPLDRPDGYTF - TRBV9 TRBD1 TRBJ1-2
TGTGCCAGCAGAAACCGCGGGATTGCCCAGTTCTTC CASRNRGIAQFF - TRBV7-2 - TRBJ2-1